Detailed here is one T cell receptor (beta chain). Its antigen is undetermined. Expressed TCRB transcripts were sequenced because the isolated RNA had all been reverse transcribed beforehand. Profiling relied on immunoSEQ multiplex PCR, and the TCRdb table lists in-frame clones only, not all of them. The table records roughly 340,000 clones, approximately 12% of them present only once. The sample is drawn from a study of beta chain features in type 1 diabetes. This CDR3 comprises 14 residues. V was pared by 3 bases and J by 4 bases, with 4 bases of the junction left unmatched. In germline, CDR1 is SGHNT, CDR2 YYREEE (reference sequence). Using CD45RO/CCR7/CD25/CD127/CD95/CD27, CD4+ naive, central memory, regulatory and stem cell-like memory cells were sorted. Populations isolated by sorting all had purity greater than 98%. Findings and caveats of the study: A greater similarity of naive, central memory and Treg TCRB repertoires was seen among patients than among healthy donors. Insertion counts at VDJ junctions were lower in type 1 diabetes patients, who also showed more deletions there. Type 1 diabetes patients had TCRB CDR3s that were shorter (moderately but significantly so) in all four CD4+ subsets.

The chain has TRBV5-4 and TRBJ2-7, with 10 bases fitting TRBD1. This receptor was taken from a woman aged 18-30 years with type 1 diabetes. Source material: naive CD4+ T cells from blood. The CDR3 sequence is CASSSTGQGYEQYF. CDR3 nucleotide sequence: TGTGCCAGCAGCTCGACGGGACAGGGGTACGAGCAGTACTTC.